This T cell receptor beta chain was captured by sequencing in a study of cytomegalovirus exposure and HLA in healthy donors (dated by TCRdb to the late 2010s). Study-level background: In an earlier analysis of 587 of the donors, 250 to 350 Gb of sequence data and approximately 120 million unique TCR beta sequences from approximately 180 million T cells were reported. An early release covering over 500 HLA-typed donors comprised roughly 300 gigabases of sequencing data and tens of millions of unique TCR sequences. Of the 398 genotyped donors, 81% were placed in the genetic ancestry cluster associated with self-reported Caucasian donors. The study was designed to test whether signatures of past pathogen exposure could be identified by cataloging public T cell receptors. The study profiled the T cell repertoires of under 850 subjects by immunosequencing and related them to cytomegalovirus serostatus. Along with the approximately 650-subject first cohort, a separate validation cohort of around 110 different subjects was used. High-throughput TCR immunosequencing, statistical association of individual TCRs with disease status, and machine learning were combined to predict cytomegalovirus infection status. A later analysis re-examined previously published TCR beta repertoires from over 500 donors and added high-resolution HLA genotyping to investigate patterns of TCR occurrence. Rather than drawing on any new phenotypic data, the later analysis identified candidate immune exposures from TCR beta sequences and the way those sequences occurred across donors. An earlier analysis of nearly 600 of the donors applied high-throughput TCR beta sequencing to assess whether each TCR beta V gene segment acted as functional or pseudogenic. Donor age, sex, ethnicity and CMV serostatus were collected together with the repertoire data. In a later genetic analysis, genome-wide SNP genotypes for about 65% of the roughly 670 donors were used, and that subset was treated as a discovery cohort. Every repertoire in the discovery cohort had been generated on one and the same sequencing platform. HLA typing included class I and class II loci at four-digit resolution. Typing coverage differed by locus: A, B, C, DRB1 and DQB1 were typed in roughly 620-630 donors, DQA1 in about 550, DPA1 in nearly 610, and DPB1 in just under 490. Because of strong linkage in the cohort, roughly five DR-DQ haplotypes were treated as single units for association and clustering. Among 300 to 450 genotyped donors of the cohort, an average of around 240,000 unique TCR beta nucleotide sequences were sequenced per donor, roughly 20% of them non-productive.

Library prep was done by the immunoSEQ multiplex PCR assay. For the multiplex PCR, a mixture combining 60 forward primers for TCR Vbeta segments and 13 reverse primers for TCR Jbeta segments was used. Amplification of the CDR3 region of rearranged TCR beta genes was performed with a multiplex PCR assay on genomic DNA. The amplified TCR beta libraries were sequenced on the Illumina HiSeq System as 87-base-pair reads. The authors' pipeline ran thus. Across the 700 or so repertoires, a later analysis counted some 80 million unique TCR beta chains, around 11 million of which were shared by at least two donors. To remove PCR and sequencing errors, raw reads were error-corrected and collapsed into unique sequences using a nearest-neighbor algorithm that merged closely related sequences. CDR3 sequences were aligned to IMGT reference sequences to assign V, D and J gene segments. Each retained sequence needed at least a six-nucleotide match to both a V gene segment and a J gene segment. Rearrangements were classified as productive when the CDR3 lacked stop codons and remained in frame with V and J, and all other rearrangements were classified as non-productive. CDR3 was defined according to IMGT convention as the region running from the second conserved V-encoded cysteine to the conserved J-encoded phenylalanine. The earlier analysis of 500 to 600 of the donors excluded sequences that lacked an unambiguous match to a single V gene segment. An earlier analysis of fewer than 750 of the donors called V segments functional above 56.7% productive rearrangements and segregating when the between-donor standard deviation exceeded 5%. To diagnose cytomegalovirus status from the catalog of TCR beta chain sequences, a statistical classification framework was built. In a later analysis, V and J genes were assigned by comparing TCR nucleotide sequences against IMGT/GENE-DB human TR gene sequences. The TCRdist pipeline was used in a later analysis to assign CDR3 sequences and most-parsimonious VDJ recombination scenarios. In a later analysis, each TCR beta chain was defined by its CDR3 amino acid sequence together with its V-gene family, and reads lacking a unique V-gene family were excluded. As a way to deal with suspected cross-contamination and a sequencing artifact, a later analysis dropped under 600 nucleotide sequences that were highly shared and had low generation probability. In a later analysis, a clonal expansion index was calculated for each public chain from normalized within-repertoire ranks of inferred template counts. In a later analysis, generation probabilities were computed using a VDJ recombination model fitted to out-of-frame rearrangements, and the results were checked against IGoR. In a later analysis, hypergeometric tests were used to score TCR-TCR, TCR-HLA and TCR-CMV co-occurrence, with a repertoire-size bias correction applied to TCR pairs. A later analysis estimated false discovery rates by permuting HLA or CMV assignments 20 times. A later analysis grouped co-occurring TCRs with DBSCAN, adding TCRdist sequence similarity when clustering within HLA-allele-positive subsets. For co-occurrence clustering, repertoires with fewer than 30,000 or more than 120,000 public chains were excluded, along with 4 to 6 repertoires with anomalous nucleotide sharing. TCRdb carries this immuneACCESS record with in-frame sequences only. Its versions omit some clonotypes, under half of them owing to an unresolved V gene in the studies checked, with the rest unexplained. That table supplies the V and J calls and clone size; D and trimming were determined from the DNA. A total of about 99,000 clones appear in this sample, 60% to 70% of them only once. Jointly, the top ten make up around 3.5% of the sample.

Of note for this clone: Its antigen is currently not known. Per-base qualities were not stored, and no clone one base away is much larger.

The cohort consisted of approximately 670 healthy bone marrow donors. At the time of sampling, all cohort members were nominally healthy, though unrecorded immune exposures were likely present. The donor was CMV seronegative and belonged to the group of 352 seronegative cohort members. A peripheral blood sample was collected from each donor, and TCR beta sequencing was performed on peripheral blood mononuclear cells. The Qiagen DNeasy Blood Extraction Kit was used to extract genomic DNA from the blood cell samples. Based on the germline V gene (reference sequence), the CDR1 and CDR2 sequences are MNHEY and SMNVEV. The cysteine opens and the phenylalanine closes a CDR3 of 16 amino acids. Only the CDR3 DNA stays, 48 bases, in frame from base 1. The V end gives up 4 bases and the J end 3 bases, leaving 9 bases in the junction not matched to a gene. Paper-wide results and their limitations: In a later analysis, around 17,000 TCR beta sequences were associated with specific HLA alleles at a false discovery rate of 0.05. In a later analysis, HLA-associated TCR beta chains showed more clonal expansion and lower generation probabilities than non-associated chains that were equally common. While some public TCRs were present in many individuals, most TCR sequences turned up only very rarely across donors. Assigning TCR associations to individual alleles was difficult when HLA alleles, especially DR and DQ, strongly co-occurred. The earlier analysis of about 600 of the donors excluded fewer than 20 rarely observed V segments, including chromosome 9 orphons, because counts were too low. A group of highly shared sequence variants was considered likely to be a technical artifact of the sequencing pipeline. The study gave a list of 150 to 200 TCR beta chains associated with cytomegalovirus. Because some donors lacked HLA typing at each locus, the association tests relied only on the typed subset. In a later analysis, most CMV-associated TCR beta chains were found to appear HLA-restricted, with HLA associations seemingly driven largely by CMV exposure. In vitro tests confirmed that a few of the cytomegalovirus-associated TCR beta chains recognize cytomegalovirus antigens. The authors suggested that the approach could potentially be generalized to other disease states and immunological phenotypes. V-gene and J-gene trimming of TCR beta chains was associated with a missense DCLRE1C variant in a later genetic analysis, and the association was replicated in an independent cohort. The cohort was sequenced for TCR beta chains only, and without alpha or paired-chain data the features that could be detected were limited. Correlated functional status among segregating V segments might reflect linkage disequilibrium, but an unknown experimental factor could not be ruled out. The presence/absence analyses assumed that sequencing depth was roughly uniform across donors, and that assumption may not be true. Some IMGT-functional V segments, including TRBV6-2 and TRBV6-3, could not be told apart with the 87-base-pair reads, so those segments were excluded. A further reported finding was that TCR beta sequences accurately predicted the HLA-A and HLA-B alleles for most subjects in the first cohort. For the cohort, immune exposure information was limited to CMV serostatus. Cytomegalovirus status was reported to be diagnosed by the classifier with high specificity and sensitivity in both the original and validation cohorts. A later analysis reported that several top co-occurrence clusters appeared linked to parvovirus B19, influenza, CMV and Epstein-Barr virus. In a later analysis, the rate of TCR association differed among HLA loci, with DRB1 alleles having the most associated TCRs and HLA-C alleles having the fewest. According to a later genetic analysis, donors in an Asian-associated ancestry cluster had fewer N-insertions in productive TCRs than the approximately 630-donor mean. An earlier analysis of approximately 570 of the donors showed that most TCR beta V segments appeared in productive rearrangements either about 90% or about 30% of the time, which broadly matched IMGT annotations.

Sequenced: PBMCs. Recombination linked TRBV27 to TRBJ2-7; 10 nucleotides in the junction match TRBD1. The TCR sequence derives from a woman aged 45 to 65 in good health and CMV-seronegative. In nucleotides, the sequence is TGTGCCAGCAGTTCGCGGACAGGGGGGTCCCTCTACGAGCAGTACTTC. Translated, this is CASSSRTGGSLYEQYF.